This TCR beta chain was sequenced during a study of Ad26.COV2.S vaccination and SARS-CoV-2 variants. Turning to the study itself: The authors gave Ad26.COV2.S intramuscularly, either once or twice 56 days apart.

Germline-derived CDR1 and CDR2 are SGHVS and FQNEAQ. This CDR3 has 15 amino acids. Between the trimmed V and J ends, which lost 5 bases and 5 bases, there was a span of 16 bases. Treatment meaning: roughly 20 received Ad26.COV2.S at low or high dose, single or two shots; several received placebo; per-sample allocation not given. Specimen acquisition occurred on day 63 following the initial vaccine or placebo injection. The study used a vaccine consisting of an Ad26 vector that expressed Wuhan-strain SARS-CoV-2 spike. Method: immunoSEQ multiplex PCR; TCRdb's copy keeps in-frame clones and lacks some. The sample carries about 460,000 clones, about 89% recorded once.

The input for sequencing was peripheral blood, taken in a trial of Ad26.COV2.S vaccine versus placebo. The chain has TRBV7-8 and TRBJ1-5; D unclear. The receptor comes from a person between 18 and 59 years old who received the Ad26.COV2.S COVID-19 vaccine or a placebo. The CDR3 bases are TGTGCCAGCAGCGCCAGAAATGGGCTTTATCAGCCCCAGCATTTT. Its translation: CASSARNGLYQPQHF.